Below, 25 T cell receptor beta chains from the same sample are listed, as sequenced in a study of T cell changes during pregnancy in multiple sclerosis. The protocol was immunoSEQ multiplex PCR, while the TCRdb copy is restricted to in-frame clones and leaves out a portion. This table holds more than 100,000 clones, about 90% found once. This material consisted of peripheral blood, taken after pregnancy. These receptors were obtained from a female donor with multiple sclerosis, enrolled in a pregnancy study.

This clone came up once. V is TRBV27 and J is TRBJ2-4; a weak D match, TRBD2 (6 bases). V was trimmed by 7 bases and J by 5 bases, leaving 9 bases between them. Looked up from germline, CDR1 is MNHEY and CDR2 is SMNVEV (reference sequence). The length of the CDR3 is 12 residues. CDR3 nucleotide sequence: TGTGCCAGCACCGGAGGGGAAAACATTCAGTACTTC. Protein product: CASTGGENIQYF.

The CDR3 region is CASSLGSLAGLNEQFF. CDR3 bases: TGTGCCAGCAGCTTAGGAAGCTTAGCGGGATTAAATGAGCAGTTCTTC. The chain recombines TRBV7-3 with TRBJ2-1; the match to TRBD2 covers 8 bases. There are 16 residues in the CDR3. V trimming: 2 bases; J trimming: 7 bases; junction bases outside the gene matches: 10. CDR1 is SGHTA, CDR2 FQGTGA, per germline.

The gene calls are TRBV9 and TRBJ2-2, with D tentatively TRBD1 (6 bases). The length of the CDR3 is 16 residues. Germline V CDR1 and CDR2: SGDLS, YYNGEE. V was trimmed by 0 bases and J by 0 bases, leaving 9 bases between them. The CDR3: CASSVDGTTNTGELFF. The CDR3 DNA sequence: TGTGCCAGCAGCGTAGATGGGACAACGAACACCGGGGAGCTGTTTTTT. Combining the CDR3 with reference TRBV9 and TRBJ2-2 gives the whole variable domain DSGVTQTPKHLITATGQRVTLRCSPRSGDLSVYWYQQSLDQGLQFLIQYYNGEERAKGNILERFSAQQFPDLHSELNLSSLELGDSALYFCASSVDGTTNTGELFFGEGSRLTVL.

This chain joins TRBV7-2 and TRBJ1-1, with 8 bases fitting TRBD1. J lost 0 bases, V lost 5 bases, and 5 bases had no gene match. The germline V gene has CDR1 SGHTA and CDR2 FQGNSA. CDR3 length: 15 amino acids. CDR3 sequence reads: CASSRRQGMNTEAFF. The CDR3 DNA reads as TGTGCCAGCAGCCGTCGACAGGGGATGAACACTGAAGCTTTCTTT.

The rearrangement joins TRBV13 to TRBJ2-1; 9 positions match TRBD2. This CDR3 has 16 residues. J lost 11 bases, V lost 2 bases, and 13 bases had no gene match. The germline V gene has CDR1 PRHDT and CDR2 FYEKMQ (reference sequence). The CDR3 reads CASSLRASGAISKQFF. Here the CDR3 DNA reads TGTGCCAGCAGCTTACGGGCTAGCGGGGCTATTTCTAAGCAGTTCTTC.

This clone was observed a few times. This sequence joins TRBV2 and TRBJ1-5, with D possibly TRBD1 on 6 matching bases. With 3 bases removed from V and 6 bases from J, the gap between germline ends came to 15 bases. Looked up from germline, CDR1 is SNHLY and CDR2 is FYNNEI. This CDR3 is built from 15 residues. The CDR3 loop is CASSDGGGRGQPQHF. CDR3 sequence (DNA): TGTGCCAGCAGTGACGGCGGGGGCAGGGGTCAGCCCCAGCATTTT.

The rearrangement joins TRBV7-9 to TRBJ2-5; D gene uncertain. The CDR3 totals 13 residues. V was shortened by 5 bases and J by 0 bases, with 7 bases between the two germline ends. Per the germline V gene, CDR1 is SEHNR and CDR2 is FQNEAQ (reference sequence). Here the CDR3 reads CASSLLYQETQYF. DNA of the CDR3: TGTGCCAGCAGCCTCTTGTACCAAGAGACCCAGTACTTC. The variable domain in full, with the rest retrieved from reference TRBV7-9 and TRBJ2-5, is DTGVSQNPRHKITKRGQNVTFRCDPISEHNRLYWYRQTLGQGPEFLTYFQNEAQLEKSRLLSDRFSAERPKGSFSTLEIQRTEQGDSAMYLCASSLLYQETQYFGPGTRLLVL.

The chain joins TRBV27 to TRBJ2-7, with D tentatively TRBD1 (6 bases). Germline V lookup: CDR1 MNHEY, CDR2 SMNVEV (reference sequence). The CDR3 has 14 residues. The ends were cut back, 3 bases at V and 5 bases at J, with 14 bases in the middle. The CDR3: CASSFEGRGNEQYF. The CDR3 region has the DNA TGTGCCAGCAGTTTTGAGGGCAGGGGCAACGAGCAGTACTTC.

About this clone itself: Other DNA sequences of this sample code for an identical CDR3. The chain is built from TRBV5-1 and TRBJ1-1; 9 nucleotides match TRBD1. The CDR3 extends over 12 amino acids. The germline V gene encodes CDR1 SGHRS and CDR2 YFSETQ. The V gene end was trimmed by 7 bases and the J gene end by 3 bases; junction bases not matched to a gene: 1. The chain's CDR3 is CASRDRDTEAFF. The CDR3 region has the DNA TGCGCCAGCCGGGACAGGGACACTGAAGCTTTCTTT.

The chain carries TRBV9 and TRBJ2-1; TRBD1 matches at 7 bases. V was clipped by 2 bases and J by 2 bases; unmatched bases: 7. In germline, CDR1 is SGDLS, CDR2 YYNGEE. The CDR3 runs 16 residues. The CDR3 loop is CASSVAQGSTYNEQFF. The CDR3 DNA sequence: TGTGCCAGCAGCGTCGCACAGGGGTCGACCTACAATGAGCAGTTCTTC.

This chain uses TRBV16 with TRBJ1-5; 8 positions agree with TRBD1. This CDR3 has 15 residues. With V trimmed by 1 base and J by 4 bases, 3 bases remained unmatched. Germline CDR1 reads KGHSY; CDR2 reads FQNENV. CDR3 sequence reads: CASSQFGQGNQPQHF. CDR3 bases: TGTGCCAGCAGCCAATTTGGACAGGGAAATCAGCCCCAGCATTTT.

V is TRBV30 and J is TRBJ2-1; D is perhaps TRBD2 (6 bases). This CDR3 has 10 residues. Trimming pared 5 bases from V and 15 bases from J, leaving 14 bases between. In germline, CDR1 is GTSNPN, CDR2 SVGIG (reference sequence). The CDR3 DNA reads TGTGCCTGGGACCGGGAGAAAACGTTCTTC. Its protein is CAWDREKTFF. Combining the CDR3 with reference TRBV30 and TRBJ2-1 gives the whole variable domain SQTIHQWPATLVQPVGSPLSLECTVEGTSNPNLYWYRQAAGRGLQLLFYSVGIGQISSEVPQNLSASRPQDRQFILSSKKLLLSDSGFYLCAWDREKTFFGPGTRLTVL.

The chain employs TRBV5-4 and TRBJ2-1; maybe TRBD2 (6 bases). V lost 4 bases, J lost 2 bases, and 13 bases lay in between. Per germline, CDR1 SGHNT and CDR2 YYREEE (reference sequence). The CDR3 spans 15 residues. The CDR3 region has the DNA TGTGCCAGCAGCCGCGCGGGGTACGCCTACAATGAGCAGTTCTTC. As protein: CASSRAGYAYNEQFF.

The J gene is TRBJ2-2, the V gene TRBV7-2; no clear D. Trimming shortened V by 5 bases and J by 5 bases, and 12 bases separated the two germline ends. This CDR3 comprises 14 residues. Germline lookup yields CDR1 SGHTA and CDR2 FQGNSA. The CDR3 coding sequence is TGTGCCAGCAGCCCTAGATCGGAAACCGGGGAGCTGTTTTTT. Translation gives CASSPRSETGELFF.

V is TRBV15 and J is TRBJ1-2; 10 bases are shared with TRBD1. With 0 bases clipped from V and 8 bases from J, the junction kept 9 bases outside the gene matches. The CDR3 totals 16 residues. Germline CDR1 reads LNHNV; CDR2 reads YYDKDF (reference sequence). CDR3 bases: TGTGCCACCAGCAGAGATATAACGGACAGGGGGACCGGCTACACCTTC. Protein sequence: CATSRDITDRGTGYTF.

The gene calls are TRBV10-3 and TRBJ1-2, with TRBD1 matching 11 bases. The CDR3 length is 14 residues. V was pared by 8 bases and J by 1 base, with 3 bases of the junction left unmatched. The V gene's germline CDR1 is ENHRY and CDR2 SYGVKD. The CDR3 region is CAIGTGGGNYGYTF. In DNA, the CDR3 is TGTGCCATCGGGACAGGGGGAGGTAACTATGGCTACACCTTC.

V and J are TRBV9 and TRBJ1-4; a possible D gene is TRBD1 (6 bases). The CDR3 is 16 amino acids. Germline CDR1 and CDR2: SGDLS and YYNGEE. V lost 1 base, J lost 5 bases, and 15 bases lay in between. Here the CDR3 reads CASSVYGTGQNEKLFF. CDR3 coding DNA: TGTGCCAGCAGCGTATACGGAACAGGACAGAATGAAAAACTGTTTTTT.

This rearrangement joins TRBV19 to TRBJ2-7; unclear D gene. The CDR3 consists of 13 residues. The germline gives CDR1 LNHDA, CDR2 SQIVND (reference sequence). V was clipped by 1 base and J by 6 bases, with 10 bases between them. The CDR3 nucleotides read TGTGCCAGTAGTATAGTATTAAGAGGCGAGCAGTACTTC. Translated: CASSIVLRGEQYF.

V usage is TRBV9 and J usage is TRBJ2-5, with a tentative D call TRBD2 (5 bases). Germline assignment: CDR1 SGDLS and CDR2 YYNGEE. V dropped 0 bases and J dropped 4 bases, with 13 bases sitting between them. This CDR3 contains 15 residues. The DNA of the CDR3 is TGTGCCAGCAGCGTAGGTGAGGGAGCGGCAGAGACCCAGTACTTC. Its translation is CASSVGEGAAETQYF.

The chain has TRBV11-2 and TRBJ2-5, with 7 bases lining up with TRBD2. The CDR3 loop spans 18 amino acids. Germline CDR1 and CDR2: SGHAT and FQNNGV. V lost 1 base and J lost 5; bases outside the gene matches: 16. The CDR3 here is CASSLATSLASLRETQYF. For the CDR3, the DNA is TGTGCCAGCAGCTTAGCAACTTCACTAGCGTCCCTCAGGGAGACCCAGTACTTC.

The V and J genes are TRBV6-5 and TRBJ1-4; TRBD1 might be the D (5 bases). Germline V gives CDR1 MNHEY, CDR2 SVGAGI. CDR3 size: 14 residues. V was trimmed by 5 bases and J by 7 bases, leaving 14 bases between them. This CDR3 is CASSPGGYGEKLFF. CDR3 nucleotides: TGTGCCAGCAGTCCGGGGGGGTACGGTGAAAAACTGTTTTTT.

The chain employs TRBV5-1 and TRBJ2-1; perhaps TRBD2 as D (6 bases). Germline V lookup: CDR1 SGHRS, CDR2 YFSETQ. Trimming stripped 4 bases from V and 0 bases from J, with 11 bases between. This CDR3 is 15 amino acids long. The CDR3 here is CASSRGETSYNEQFF. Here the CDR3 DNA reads TGCGCCAGCAGCCGCGGGGAGACCTCCTACAATGAGCAGTTCTTC.

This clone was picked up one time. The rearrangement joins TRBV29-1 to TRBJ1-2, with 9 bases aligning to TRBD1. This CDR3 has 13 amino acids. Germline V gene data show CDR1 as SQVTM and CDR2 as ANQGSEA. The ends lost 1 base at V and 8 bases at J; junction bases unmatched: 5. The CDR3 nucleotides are TGCAGCGTTGAAGGGACAGGGGAAAGGGGCTACACCTTC. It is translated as CSVEGTGERGYTF.

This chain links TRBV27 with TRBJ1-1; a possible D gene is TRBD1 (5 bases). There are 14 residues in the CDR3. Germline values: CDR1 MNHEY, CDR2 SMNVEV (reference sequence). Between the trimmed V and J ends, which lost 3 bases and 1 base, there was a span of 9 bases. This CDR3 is CASSFLTANTEAFF. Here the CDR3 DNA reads TGTGCCAGCAGTTTTTTGACAGCGAACACTGAAGCTTTCTTT.

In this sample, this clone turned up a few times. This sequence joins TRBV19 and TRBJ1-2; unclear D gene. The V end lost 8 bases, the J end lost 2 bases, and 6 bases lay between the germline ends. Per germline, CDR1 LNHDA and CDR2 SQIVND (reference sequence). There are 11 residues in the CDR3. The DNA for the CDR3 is TGTGCCAGTTACCAGAACTATGGCTACACCTTC. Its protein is CASYQNYGYTF. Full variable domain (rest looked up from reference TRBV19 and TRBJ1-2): DGGITQSPKYLFRKEGQNVTLSCEQNLNHDAMYWYRQDPGQGLRLIYYSQIVNDFQKGDIAEGYSVSREKKESFPLTVTSAQKNPTAFYLCASYQNYGYTFGSGTRLTVV.